This T cell receptor beta chain is drawn from a study of CD8 T cells in Susac syndrome. Random hexamers were used to reverse transcribe the RNA input (about 0.45 to 1 ug). Amplification of TCR beta CDR3 by immunoSEQ multiplex PCR spanned 54 Vbeta and 13 Jbeta. Using its own MiXCR run on the immunoSEQ multiplex PCR reads, TCRdb lists one record per CDR3 protein. The sample comprises 100,000 to 150,000 distinct CDR3 sequences, 85% to 95% of which are singletons, and 0.093% rests with the top ten. The germline CDR1 and CDR2 sequences are SGHTA and FQGTGA. V was clipped by 3 bases and J by 3 bases, with 8 bases between them. The CDR3 contains 13 residues. In blood CD8+ and CD4+ T cells, TCR beta underwent sequencing. The multiple sclerosis control group comprised treatment-naive patients with stable or active relapsing-remitting disease.

The sequencing input was CD4+ T cells from PBMCs. This clonotype was obtained from a human donor with multiple sclerosis. The V call is TRBV7-3, the J call TRBJ1-1; D is unclear. The CDR3 DNA follows: TGTGCCAGCAGCTTGAGTACGGACACTGAAGCTTTCTTT. Amino acids: CASSLSTDTEAFF.